The 30 T cell receptor beta chains reported below all come from one sample, sequenced in a study of control samples from healthy donors and cancer patients. Assay: immunoSEQ multiplex PCR; the TCRdb copy retains only in-frame clones and omits some. The table has roughly 120,000 clones, 89% seen once. The material sequenced was blood. The source is a man aged 50 to 60 in good health.

This sequence joins TRBV7-9 and TRBJ1-6, with D tentatively TRBD1 (6 bases). Trimming took off 2 bases at V and 6 bases at J, with 14 bases between the two ends. The CDR3 runs to 16 residues. From germline, CDR1 is SEHNR and CDR2 FQNEAQ (reference sequence). The CDR3 bases are TGTGCCAGCAGCTTACGTCGGGGGCAAGGTAATTCACCCCTCCACTTT. Its protein product is CASSLRRGQGNSPLHF.

The V and J genes are TRBV24-1 and TRBJ1-4; D may be TRBD1 (5 bases). Germline V lookup: CDR1 KGHDR, CDR2 SFDVKD. This CDR3 contains 14 residues. Trimming removed 12 bases from V and 0 bases from J, with 13 bases in between. In DNA form, the CDR3 reads TGTGCCCCTTATGACAGTTCAACTAATGAAAAACTGTTTTTT. This gives the protein CAPYDSSTNEKLFF.

This clone occurred once. This specimen includes other DNA sequences encoding the same CDR3. This chain connects TRBV7-2 to TRBJ2-7; weak D call: TRBD1 (6 bases). Between the trimmed V and J ends, which lost 4 bases and 1 base, there was a span of 8 bases. This CDR3 comprises 13 residues. Germline loops: CDR1 SGHTA, CDR2 FQGNSA. CDR3 protein: CASSSDRSYEQYF. In nucleotides, the CDR3 is TGTGCCAGCAGCTCGGACAGATCCTACGAGCAGTACTTC.

J is TRBJ1-2 and V is TRBV5-4; 8 bases are shared with TRBD1. V lost 4 bases and J lost 2; bases outside the gene matches: 7. The CDR3 covers 15 residues. Germline CDR1 reads SGHNT; CDR2 reads YYREEE (reference sequence). The CDR3 loop reads CASSATGAGNYGYTF. The CDR3 region has the DNA TGTGCCAGCAGCGCGACAGGGGCCGGGAACTATGGCTACACCTTC.

The chain couples TRBV15 to TRBJ1-4; a weak D match, TRBD1 (5 bases). CDR1 is LNHNV and CDR2 is YYDKDF in the germline V gene (reference sequence). This CDR3 is 17 amino acids long. The V end was cut by 5 bases, the J end by 0 bases, with 16 bases between. CDR3 nucleotides: TGTGCCACCAGCGGCCTCAGGGAGAAGGCAACTAATGAAAAACTGTTTTTT. It yields the protein CATSGLREKATNEKLFF.

V and J are TRBV11-3 and TRBJ1-4; possibly TRBD1 for D (5 bases). CDR3 length: 17 residues. The V gene lost 2 bases and the J gene lost 0 bases, with 13 bases spanning the gap. Germline V CDR1 and CDR2: SGHNT, YENEEA. The CDR3 spells CASSLKGAGTTNEKLFF. The CDR3 DNA reads as TGTGCCAGCAGCTTAAAAGGGGCCGGCACAACTAATGAAAAACTGTTTTTT.

The chain joins TRBV4-1 to TRBJ2-7, with D possibly TRBD2 on 5 matching bases. The CDR3 totals 14 residues. Germline CDR1 MGHRA, CDR2 YSYEKL. The germline V and J ends were trimmed by 1 base and 6 bases, with 13 bases remaining between them. CDR3 bases: TGCGCCAGCAGCCAAGGCGAAACGGACTCCGAGCAGTACTTC. Translated: CASSQGETDSEQYF.

This clone was observed a handful of times. J is TRBJ2-1 and V is TRBV27; TRBD2 aligns across 10 bases. V trimming: 1 base; J trimming: 3 bases; junction bases outside the gene matches: 9. This CDR3 has 18 amino acids. Germline V gene data show CDR1 as MNHEY and CDR2 as SMNVEV (reference sequence). In DNA, the CDR3 is TGTGCCAGCAGTTTATTCGGGATAGCGGGGGGATTCTACAATGAGCAGTTCTTC. Protein: CASSLFGIAGGFYNEQFF.

The V and J genes are TRBV30 and TRBJ2-7, with 8 bases that match TRBD1. Germline V gene sequence: CDR1 GTSNPN, CDR2 SVGIG (reference sequence). The CDR3 contains 15 residues. Trimming at V came to 0 bases and at J to 4 bases, leaving 8 bases not matched to a gene. CDR3 region: CAWSVRTGRTYEQYF. The CDR3 bases are TGTGCCTGGAGTGTAAGGACAGGGAGGACGTACGAGCAGTACTTC.

This clone is labeled large. The chain has TRBV5-1 and TRBJ1-4; no reliable D call. V was pared by 1 base and J by 0 bases, with 16 bases between. CDR3 length: 18 residues. Germline V gene data show CDR1 as SGHRS and CDR2 as YFSETQ. CDR3 nucleotide sequence: TGCGCCAGCAGCTTGAGGCAGGAGTCATTTGCAACTAATGAAAAACTGTTTTTT. Protein sequence: CASSLRQESFATNEKLFF.

This clone was found once. The chain joins TRBV3-1 (or the pseudogene TRBV3-2) to TRBJ2-7; 7 nucleotides align to TRBD2. Germline V gene lookup returns CDR1 LGHDT and CDR2 YNNKEL (reference sequence). CDR3 size: 16 residues. V trimming: 0 bases; J trimming: 4 bases; junction bases outside the gene matches: 9. The CDR3 reads CASSQDRSGGRYEQYF. CDR3 sequence (DNA): TGTGCCAGCAGCCAAGATAGGTCCGGGGGGAGATACGAGCAGTACTTC.

This clone was seen only a few times. This CDR3 reads CASSLEAGELFF. The CDR3 DNA sequence: TGTGCCAGCAGCTTAGAAGCGGGGGAGCTGTTTTTT. The chain uses TRBV7-9 and TRBJ2-2; D remains ambiguous. This CDR3 comprises 12 residues. The V gene's germline CDR1 is SEHNR and CDR2 FQNEAQ (reference sequence). Trimming removed 1 base from V and 8 bases from J, with 5 bases in between.

The chain combines TRBV5-1 with TRBJ2-2; the D gene is possibly TRBD2 (6 bases). The CDR3 extends over 15 amino acids. CDR1 is SGHRS, CDR2 YFSETQ, per germline. V gave up 0 bases and J gave up 5 bases, with 11 bases separating them. This chain's CDR3 is CASSLVGGRTGELFF. CDR3 sequence (DNA): TGCGCCAGCAGCTTGGTCGGGGGACGTACCGGGGAGCTGTTTTTT.

V gene TRBV7-2 combines with J gene TRBJ1-4; 9 bases fit TRBD1. V lost 6 bases to trimming and J lost 8 bases; unmatched junction nucleotides: 10. The CDR3 loop spans 15 amino acids. Germline V CDR1 and CDR2: SGHTA, FQGNSA. The CDR3 region has the DNA TGTGCCAGCAGTCGGGGACAGGGCGGGAGCGAAAAACTGTTTTTT. It specifies CASSRGQGGSEKLFF.

This clone was recorded a few times. The chain couples TRBV4-2 to TRBJ1-1; D is unclear. Germline V gene sequence: CDR1 LGHNA, CDR2 YNFKEQ. V shed 1 base and J shed 3 bases, with 3 bases lying between them. This CDR3 comprises 12 residues. In nucleotides, the CDR3 is TGTGCCAGCAGCCAAGCCTACACTGAAGCTTTCTTT. Translation gives CASSQAYTEAFF.

This clone was picked up a small number of times. J is TRBJ1-5 and V is TRBV10-2; 7 bases agree with TRBD1. With V trimmed by 7 bases and J by 4 bases, 4 bases remained unmatched. The CDR3 length is 13 residues. CDR1 is WSHSY, CDR2 SAAADI, per germline. CDR3 DNA: TGCGCCAGCACGGGACAGAAGAATCAGCCCCAGCATTTT. Translating it yields CASTGQKNQPQHF.

The V and J genes are TRBV6-1 and TRBJ2-2, with D hard to call. The germline V and J ends were trimmed by 2 bases and 9 bases, with 10 bases remaining between them. The CDR3 runs 13 residues. CDR1 and CDR2 (germline): MNHNS, SASEGT. CDR3 sequence (DNA): TGTGCCAGCAGTGAATCCCGATTGCGGGAGCTGTTTTTT. Amino acid sequence: CASSESRLRELFF.

This CDR3 is CATSRDDRFSFSYEQYF. The CDR3 region has the DNA TGTGCCACCAGCAGAGATGACAGGTTTTCCTTCTCCTACGAGCAGTACTTC. This rearrangement joins TRBV15 to TRBJ2-7, with D perhaps matching TRBD1 (6 bases). Germline V CDR1 and CDR2: LNHNV, YYDKDF (reference sequence). V was pared by 0 bases and J by 0 bases, with 15 bases between. The CDR3 is 17 amino acids.

This chain uses TRBV5-6 with TRBJ2-7; the D call may be TRBD1 or TRBD2 (5 bases each). Trimming stripped 4 bases from V and 2 bases from J, with 13 bases between. CDR3 length equals 14 residues. The germline V gene has CDR1 SGHDT and CDR2 YYEEEE. CDR3 DNA sequence: TGTGCCAGCAGCAAAAGGGACGGAGCCTACGAGCAGTACTTC. Its translation is CASSKRDGAYEQYF.

V and J are TRBV6-5 and TRBJ1-1; TRBD1 is a possible D gene (6 bases). V lost 2 bases and J 0 bases, leaving 13 bases between the germline ends. CDR3 length: 16 residues. CDR1 and CDR2 from the germline V gene are MNHEY and SVGAGI. CDR3 protein: CASSYHPTGMNTEAFF. The CDR3 DNA is TGTGCCAGCAGTTACCACCCGACAGGTATGAACACTGAAGCTTTCTTT.

The gene calls are TRBV18 and TRBJ1-3, with D perhaps TRBD1 (5 bases). The CDR3 is made up of 17 amino acids. Germline CDR1 and CDR2: KGHSH and LQKENI. Trimming took 2 bases from V and 0 from J, leaving 14 bases between them. Written as DNA, the CDR3 is TGTGCCAGCTCACCATGGGGGACGGCTAACTCTGGAAACACCATATATTTT. Protein product: CASSPWGTANSGNTIYF.

This clone was counted between two and nine times. The V and J genes are TRBV4-1 and TRBJ1-5; possible D gene TRBD1, 5 bases. With 0 bases removed from V and 6 bases from J, the gap between germline ends came to 15 bases. CDR3 length equals 16 residues. Germline CDR1 MGHRA, CDR2 YSYEKL. In DNA, the CDR3 is TGCGCCAGCAGCCAAGAGGAGGGGAGGCAAACTCAGCCCCAGCATTTT. Protein product: CASSQEEGRQTQPQHF.

The chain joins TRBV7-6 to TRBJ2-7, with 16 bases fitting TRBD2. The CDR3 has 20 residues. The J segment lost 4 bases and the V segment lost 1 base, leaving 13 bases of the junction unmatched. Germline assignment: CDR1 SGHVS and CDR2 FNYEAQ. In DNA, the CDR3 is TGTGCCAGCAGCTTAGTACCCCCGGGGACTAGCGGGGGGGGTTTGTACGAGCAGTACTTC. This translates into CASSLVPPGTSGGGLYEQYF.

The rearrangement uses TRBV18 and TRBJ2-6; TRBD1 matches at 7 bases. Losses at the gene ends were 6 bases for V and 3 bases for J; bases not matched to a gene: 5. There are 15 residues in the CDR3. Germline V lookup: CDR1 KGHSH, CDR2 LQKENI. CDR3 sequence reads: CASSSNRGGANVLTF. The CDR3 DNA reads TGTGCCAGCTCGTCTAACAGGGGTGGGGCCAACGTCCTGACTTTC.

The chain links TRBV19 to TRBJ1-2, with TRBD1 identical over 11 bases. The CDR3 runs 14 residues. The ends lost 7 bases at V and 4 bases at J; junction bases unmatched: 5. The germline gives CDR1 LNHDA, CDR2 SQIVND (reference sequence). CDR3 nucleotides: TGTGCCAGTACCCCGGGACAGGGGGTCTATGGCTACACCTTC. Residues: CASTPGQGVYGYTF.

In its sample, this clone was seen once. V is TRBV6-6 and J is TRBJ1-5; the D is unclear. Trimming took 4 bases from V and 7 from J, leaving 11 bases between them. The CDR3 length is 13 residues. Germline V gene lookup returns CDR1 MNHNY and CDR2 SVGAGI (reference sequence). DNA for the CDR3: TGTGCCAGCAGTTCCTCCCTTAGGCAGCCCCAGCATTTT. Protein sequence: CASSSSLRQPQHF.

This chain connects TRBV6-5 to TRBJ1-6; 8 bases are shared with TRBD1. Looked up from germline, CDR1 is MNHEY and CDR2 is SVGAGI. This CDR3 contains 15 residues. J lost 7 bases, V lost 7 bases, and 9 bases had no gene match. DNA of the CDR3: TGTGCCAGCACCGCAGACAGGGGTAGGAATTCACCCCTCCACTTT. This encodes CASTADRGRNSPLHF.

V is TRBV29-1 and J is TRBJ2-1, with 7 bases that match TRBD2. The germline V gene encodes CDR1 SQVTM and CDR2 ANQGSEA. The J segment lost 6 bases and the V segment lost 1 base, leaving 6 bases of the junction unmatched. This CDR3 has 14 amino acids. CDR3 in amino acids: CSVEGRGGSNEQFF. CDR3 DNA: TGCAGCGTTGAAGGGCGGGGAGGGAGCAATGAGCAGTTCTTC.

The chain combines TRBV15 with TRBJ1-1; 8 bases line up with TRBD1. The CDR3 consists of 16 residues. The J segment lost 3 bases and the V segment lost 0 bases, leaving 6 bases of the junction unmatched. Germline loops: CDR1 LNHNV, CDR2 YYDKDF (reference sequence). CDR3 nucleotides: TGTGCCACCAGCAGAGATCTGGGACAGGTGGACACTGAAGCTTTCTTT. Its protein is CATSRDLGQVDTEAFF.

Remarks on this clone: In the same sample, other DNA sequences code for this CDR3. V and J are TRBV5-4 and TRBJ2-3; D is perhaps TRBD2 (6 bases). CDR3 length equals 15 residues. The V and J ends lost 0 bases and 3 bases respectively, with 11 bases between them. CDR1 and CDR2 from the germline V gene are SGHNT and YYREEE (reference sequence). This chain's CDR3 is CASSLAGGRTDTQYF. CDR3 in DNA: TGTGCCAGCAGCTTGGCCGGGGGACGTACAGATACGCAGTATTTT.